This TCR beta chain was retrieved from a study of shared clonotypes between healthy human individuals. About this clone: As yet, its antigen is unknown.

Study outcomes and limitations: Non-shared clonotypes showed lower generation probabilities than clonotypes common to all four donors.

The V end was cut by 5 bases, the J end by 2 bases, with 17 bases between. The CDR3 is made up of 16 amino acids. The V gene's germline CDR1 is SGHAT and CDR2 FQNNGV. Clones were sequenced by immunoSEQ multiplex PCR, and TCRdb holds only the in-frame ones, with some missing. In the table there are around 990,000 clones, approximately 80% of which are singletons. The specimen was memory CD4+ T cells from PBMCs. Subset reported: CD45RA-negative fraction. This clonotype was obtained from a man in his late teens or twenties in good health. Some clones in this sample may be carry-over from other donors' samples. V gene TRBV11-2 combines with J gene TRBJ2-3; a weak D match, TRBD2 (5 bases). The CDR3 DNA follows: TGTGCCAGCAGCCCCCCCCAGGCGGGTTCCACAGATACGCAGTATTTT. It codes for CASSPPQAGSTDTQYF. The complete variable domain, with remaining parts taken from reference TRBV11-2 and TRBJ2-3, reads EAGVAQSPRYKIIEKRQSVAFWCNPISGHATLYWYQQILGQGPKLLIQFQNNGVVDDSQLPKDRFSAERLKGVDSTLKIQPAKLEDSAVYLCASSPPQAGSTDTQYFGPGTRLTVL.